This T cell receptor beta chain is from a study of cytomegalovirus exposure and HLA in healthy donors (dated by TCRdb to about 2017). Study-wide context: According to an earlier analysis of 550 to 700 of the donors, 200 million or so T cells yielded roughly 110 million unique TCR beta sequences and approximately 300 Gb of sequence data. High-throughput TCR immunosequencing, statistical association of individual TCRs with disease status, and machine learning were combined to predict cytomegalovirus infection status. Genome-wide SNP genotypes for about three fifths of the roughly 670 donors were used in a later genetic analysis, which treated that subset as a discovery cohort. The study was designed to test whether signatures of past pathogen exposure could be identified by cataloging public T cell receptors. Typing coverage varied by locus: roughly 620-640 donors for A, B, C, DRB1 and DQB1; 500 to 550 for DQA1; more than 600 for DPA1; approximately 470 for DPB1. The study used immunosequencing to profile the T cell repertoires of 666 subjects and linked those repertoires to cytomegalovirus serostatus. In addition to the first cohort of roughly 670 subjects, a separate validation cohort of 120 different subjects was used. On average, over 200,000 unique TCR beta nucleotide sequences were sequenced per donor among some 430 genotyped donors of the cohort, with about 17% of those sequences being non-productive. Both class I and class II loci were covered by HLA typing, at four-digit resolution. The later analysis used no new phenotypic data to find candidate immune exposures, relying instead on TCR beta sequences and their occurrence across donors. About five DR-DQ haplotypes were handled as single units for association and clustering, since linkage in the cohort was strong. An early release that covered fewer than 800 HLA-typed donors contained around 330 gigabases of sequencing data and tens of millions of unique TCR sequences. Donor age, sex, ethnicity and CMV serostatus were collected together with the repertoire data. An earlier analysis of around 540 of the donors applied high-throughput TCR beta sequencing to assess whether each TCR beta V gene segment acted as functional or pseudogenic. Every discovery cohort repertoire had been produced on one sequencing platform. To study patterns of TCR occurrence, a later analysis re-analyzed previously published TCR beta repertoires from just over 650 donors and added high-resolution HLA genotyping. Of the roughly 410 genotyped donors, 70% to 90% were placed in the genetic ancestry cluster associated with self-reported Caucasian donors.

The cohort consisted of 600 or so healthy bone marrow donors. Cohort members were all nominally healthy when sampled, although unrecorded immune exposures were likely present. The donor was CMV seronegative and was included in the group of hundreds of seronegative cohort members. Every donor gave a peripheral blood sample, and the peripheral blood mononuclear cells from that sample were used for TCR beta sequencing. The Qiagen DNeasy Blood Extraction Kit was used to extract genomic DNA from the blood cell samples. The library was built by means of the immunoSEQ multiplex PCR assay. A mixture of 60 forward primers for TCR Vbeta segments and 13 reverse primers for TCR Jbeta segments was used in the multiplex PCR. The CDR3 region of rearranged TCR beta genes was amplified from genomic DNA by a multiplex PCR assay. Amplified TCR beta libraries were sequenced as 87-base-pair reads on the Illumina HiSeq System. The original methods were these. A later analysis counted about 80 million unique TCR beta chains across the roughly 700 repertoires, and around 12 million of these chains were shared by at least two donors. Raw reads were error-corrected and collapsed into unique sequences by a nearest-neighbor algorithm in which closely related sequences were merged to remove PCR and sequencing errors. Alignment of CDR3 sequences to IMGT reference sequences was used to assign V, D and J gene segments. For a sequence to be retained, a match of at least six nucleotides was required to both a V gene segment and a J gene segment. A rearrangement counted as productive if the CDR3 had no stop codons and remained in frame with V and J, and every other rearrangement counted as non-productive. Following IMGT convention, CDR3 was defined as the stretch from the second conserved V-encoded cysteine to the conserved J-encoded phenylalanine. The earlier analysis of about 590 of the donors excluded sequences that lacked an unambiguous match to a single V gene segment. In an earlier analysis of about 590 of the donors, a V segment was called functional when productive rearrangements were above 56.7%, and segregating when the standard deviation between donors exceeded 5%. A statistical classification framework was built for diagnosing cytomegalovirus status from the catalog of TCR beta chain sequences. A later analysis assigned V and J genes by comparing TCR nucleotide sequences with IMGT/GENE-DB human TR gene sequences. The TCRdist pipeline was used in a later analysis to assign CDR3 sequences and most-parsimonious VDJ recombination scenarios. A later analysis defined each TCR beta chain by its CDR3 amino acid sequence plus V-gene family, and excluded reads lacking a unique V-gene family. As a way to deal with suspected cross-contamination and a sequencing artifact, a later analysis dropped approximately 590 nucleotide sequences that were highly shared and had low generation probability. In a later analysis, a clonal expansion index was calculated for each public chain from normalized within-repertoire ranks of inferred template counts. In a later analysis, generation probabilities were computed using a VDJ recombination model fitted to out-of-frame rearrangements, and the results were checked against IGoR. Hypergeometric tests were used in a later analysis to score TCR-TCR, TCR-HLA and TCR-CMV co-occurrence, with a repertoire-size bias correction applied to the TCR pairs. A later analysis estimated false discovery rates by permuting HLA or CMV assignments 20 times. In a later analysis, co-occurring TCRs were grouped using DBSCAN, with TCRdist sequence similarity added in when clustering inside HLA-allele-positive subsets. Co-occurrence clustering excluded repertoires with fewer than 30,000 or more than 120,000 public chains, plus five with anomalous nucleotide sharing. In TCRdb, the immuneACCESS table is reduced to in-frame sequences with V and J assigned. These tables do not hold every clone; where another copy was compared, an unresolved V gene accounts for under half, and the others remain unexplained. The V and J calls and the clone size are those of that table, but D and trimming were determined from the DNA. This sample holds around 190,000 clones; about 78% were observed only once. The ten largest clones capture around 2.2% of the sample.

Overall results and qualifications from the work: Fewer than 20 rarely observed V segments, including chromosome 9 orphons, were excluded from the earlier analysis of approximately 600 of the donors because counts were too low. HLA typing was unavailable for some donors at each locus, so association tests used only the typed subset. Roughly uniform sequencing depth across donors was assumed in presence/absence analyses, although this assumption may not hold. A later analysis found that most CMV-associated TCR beta chains appeared HLA-restricted, with HLA associations seemingly driven largely by CMV exposure. A further reported finding was that TCR beta sequences accurately predicted the HLA-A and HLA-B alleles for most subjects in the first cohort. A few of the identified cytomegalovirus-associated TCR beta chains were confirmed in vitro to be specific for cytomegalovirus antigens. V-gene and J-gene trimming of TCR beta chains was associated with a missense DCLRE1C variant in a later genetic analysis, and the association was replicated in an independent cohort. When HLA alleles, especially DR and DQ, strongly co-occurred, attributing TCR associations to individual alleles was difficult. In a later analysis, the rate of TCR association differed among HLA loci, with DRB1 alleles having the most associated TCRs and HLA-C alleles having the fewest. Compared with the 666-donor mean, donors in an Asian-associated ancestry cluster had fewer N-insertions in productive TCRs, according to a later genetic analysis. It was suggested by the authors that the approach could potentially be generalized to other disease states and immunological phenotypes. Immune exposure information for the cohort was limited to CMV serostatus. In a later analysis, HLA-associated TCR beta chains showed more clonal expansion and lower generation probabilities than non-associated chains that were equally common. In a later analysis, some 17,000 TCR beta sequences were associated with specific HLA alleles at a false discovery rate of 0.05. The classifier was reported to diagnose cytomegalovirus status with high specificity and sensitivity in both the original and validation cohorts. A cluster of highly shared sequence variants was judged likely to be a technical artifact of the sequencing pipeline. According to a later analysis, parvovirus B19, influenza, CMV and Epstein-Barr virus appeared linked to several top co-occurrence clusters. Some IMGT-functional V segments, including TRBV6-2 and TRBV6-3, could not be told apart with the 87-base-pair reads, so those segments were excluded. In an earlier analysis of roughly 560 of the donors, most TCR beta V segments were observed in productive rearrangements about 87% or about 30% of the time, broadly matching IMGT annotations. The study gave a list of some 150 TCR beta chains associated with cytomegalovirus. This cohort had only TCR beta chains sequenced, and the lack of alpha or paired-chain data limited which features could be detected. Correlated functional status among segregating V segments might be attributable to linkage disequilibrium, but an unknown experimental factor could not be ruled out. Most TCR sequences were observed very rarely across donors, whereas some public TCRs were present in many individuals.

A remark on this clone: Its specific antigen is unknown. Base quality data are lacking; no much larger clone is found one base away.

From the germline V gene, CDR1 is SGHDT and CDR2 is YYEEEE. The CDR3 runs 17 amino acids, cysteine and phenylalanine included. The retained sequence is limited to the CDR3, 51 bases, with the frame set at the first base. Here V drops 4 bases and J drops 5 bases, and the junction holds 16 bases not matched to any gene. The sample comprised PBMCs. The chain was built from TRBV5-6 and TRBJ2-5; 8 junctional bases match TRBD2. The source is a man aged 55-75 years in good health and CMV-seronegative. The DNA sequence is given as TGTGCCAGCAGCCCCGGACTAGCTGGGAGTGCAAGGGAGACCCAGTACTTC. It encodes CASSPGLAGSARETQYF.